This TCR beta chain emerged from a study of tumor and adjacent non-tumor tissue in lung cancer (dated by TCRdb to 2016 to 2019). For context, the study as a whole: Of the cohort, some 12 patients had adenocarcinoma, 2 had squamous cell carcinoma and 1 had small cell lung cancer. Bulk TCRbeta repertoires were compared between lung tumor tissue and matched distant non-tumor lung tissue obtained from around 16 lung cancer patients. Ages among the roughly 15 patients ranged from roughly 30 to 76 years, there were about ten men and 5 women, and disease was at TNM stage I to III. Sequencing produced about 130,000,000 productive TCRbeta reads in total, an average of about 4.2 million reads per sample. A few dozen paired specimens, one tumor and one normal lung sample per patient, were profiled by TCRbeta CDR3 sequencing. The investigation overall reported the following: Tumor tissue showed significantly greater TCR diversity (inverse Simpson) than normal lung tissue (about 410 vs 180, P = 0.0075, Mann-Whitney U test). TCR diversity was significantly higher in younger patients, and greater tumor TCR diversity was associated with shorter overall survival and shorter disease-free survival. With only roughly 15 patients in the cohort, the authors noted that larger samples and more detailed clinical data are needed. In normal lung, the top 100 clones accounted for a significantly larger cumulative share of the repertoire than in tumor tissue. The sequencing platform is not named in the methods, and unique molecular identifiers are not mentioned. Peripheral blood was not sequenced, so blood TCRbeta repertoires in these lung cancer patients were not examined.

Remarks on this clonotype: Which antigen it targets is not known. This may be a read error, as it is one base from a much larger clone.

According to the germline V gene, CDR1 reads SGHDT and CDR2 reads YYEEEE. Reading from cysteine to phenylalanine, the CDR3 counts 16 amino acids. The sequence is cut down to CDR3 DNA, 48 bases in frame from base 1. RNA was isolated from bulk unsorted tissue, and RNA quality was assessed with a NanoDrop ND-1000 and an Agilent 2100. All donors had newly diagnosed lung cancer, had not received prior chemotherapy, and were admitted for thoracic surgery in China between August and November 2014. Anyone who had undergone radiotherapy or chemotherapy before, or who had another cancer at the same time, was left out of the study. Pieces of surgical tissue measuring roughly 1-2 cm3 were kept in RNAlater solution and stored at -80 degrees C until use. The library was prepared using multiplex PCR. Sequencing was performed on an Illumina HiSeq 2500. TCRbeta libraries were constructed through three rounds of nested PCR with primers (Table S4) according to protocols modified from ARM-PCR. PCR products of 200-500 bp were gel-excised and purified with the QIAquick gel extraction kit before sequencing. The authors' analysis ran thus. Trimmomatic was used to clean the reads, FLASH merged the cleaned reads into complete CDR3 sequences, and MiTCR assigned the sequences to V(D)J germline segments. VDJtools was used to compute clonal diversity as the inverse Simpson's index. Productive reads were defined as in-frame sequences without a premature stop codon. TCRdb applied fastp at Q25 and MiXCR to the public reads, then kept only in-frame beta chains. When rows share a CDR3 protein, they turn into one entry using the most common DNA and genes. The V and J calls were not made by the authors but by TCRdb's processing. A total of some 200,000 distinct CDR3 sequences appear in this sample, over 55% of them only once. The ten biggest clones cover 20% to 25% of the sample.

This receptor chain uses TRBV5-6 and TRBJ2-7; the D gene identity is not certain. Sequenced input: lung tumor tissue. This TCR was sampled from a man aged 55 to 70 with non-small cell lung cancer. CDR3 protein: CASSLATGPFSYKQYF. The nucleotide sequence reads TGTGCCAGCAGCTTGGCCACCGGCCCATTTAGCTACAAGCAGTACTTC.